This entry concerns a single T cell receptor beta chain. Trimming removed 5 bases at V and 3 bases at J, with 16 bases between. Germline CDR1 reads MNHEY; CDR2 reads SVGAGI. The CDR3 is 15 amino acids. The record originates from a study of blood T cell repertoires in COVID-19. Study-level background: Sources were T cells, B-cell-depleted T cells, or PBMCs; the material itself was cDNA or gDNA.

In the authors' workflow: Using reference gene primer amplification, nucleated cell counts were estimated. This table comes from immunoSEQ multiplex PCR, and its TCRdb copy is limited to in-frame clones, with some not included. V, J and clone size were drawn from that table, and D and trimming were deduced from the DNA. Counted here are 220,000 or so clones, approximately 83% occurring once; the ten biggest clones make up roughly 1.3%. Those who participated ranged in age from about 18 to 89 years and resided in 20 to 30 US areas. In assigning cohorts, the study relied on participant-reported clinical history.

This receptor was identified in a woman between 40 and 55 years old with acute COVID-19. Specimen: PBMCs or T cells enriched from blood (not recorded which). The V call is TRBV6-5, the J call TRBJ1-2; D gene unclear. The CDR3 DNA reads TGTGCCAGCAGTCTACGGAGCCACATAGACTATGGCTACACCTTC. Translating gives CASSLRSHIDYGYTF.